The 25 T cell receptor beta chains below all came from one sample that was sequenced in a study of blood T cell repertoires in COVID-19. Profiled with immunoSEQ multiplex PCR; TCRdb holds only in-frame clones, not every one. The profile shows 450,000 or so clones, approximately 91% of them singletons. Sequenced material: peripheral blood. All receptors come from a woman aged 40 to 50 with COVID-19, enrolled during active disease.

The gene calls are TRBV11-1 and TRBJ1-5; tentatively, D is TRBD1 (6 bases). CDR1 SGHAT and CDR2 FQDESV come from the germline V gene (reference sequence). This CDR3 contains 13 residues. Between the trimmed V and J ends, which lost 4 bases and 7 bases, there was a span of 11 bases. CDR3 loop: CASSSGVGQPQHF. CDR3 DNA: TGTGCCAGCAGCTCAGGGGTGGGACAGCCCCAGCATTTT.

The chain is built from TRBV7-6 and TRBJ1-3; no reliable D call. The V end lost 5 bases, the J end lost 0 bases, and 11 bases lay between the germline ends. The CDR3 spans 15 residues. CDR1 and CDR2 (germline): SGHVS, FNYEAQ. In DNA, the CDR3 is TGTGCCAGCAGCCGTGACTCAATCTCTGGAAACACCATATATTTT. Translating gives CASSRDSISGNTIYF. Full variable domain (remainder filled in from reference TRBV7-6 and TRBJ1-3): GAGVSQSPRYKVTKRGQDVALRCDPISGHVSLYWYRQALGQGPEFLTYFNYEAQQDKSGLPNDRFSAERPEGSISTLTIQRTEQRDSAMYRCASSRDSISGNTIYFGEGSWLTVV.

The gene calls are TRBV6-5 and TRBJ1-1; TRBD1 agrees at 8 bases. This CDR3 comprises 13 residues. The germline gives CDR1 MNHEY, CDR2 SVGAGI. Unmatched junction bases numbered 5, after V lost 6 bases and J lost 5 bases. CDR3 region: CASSTDRVTEAFF. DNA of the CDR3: TGTGCCAGCAGCACGGACAGGGTGACTGAAGCTTTCTTT.

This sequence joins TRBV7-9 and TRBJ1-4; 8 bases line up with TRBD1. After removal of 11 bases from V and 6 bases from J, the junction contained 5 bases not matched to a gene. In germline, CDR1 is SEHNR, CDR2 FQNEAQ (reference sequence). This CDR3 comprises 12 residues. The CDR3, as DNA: TGTGCCGGACAGGGCGGGGATGAAAAACTGTTTTTT. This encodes CAGQGGDEKLFF.

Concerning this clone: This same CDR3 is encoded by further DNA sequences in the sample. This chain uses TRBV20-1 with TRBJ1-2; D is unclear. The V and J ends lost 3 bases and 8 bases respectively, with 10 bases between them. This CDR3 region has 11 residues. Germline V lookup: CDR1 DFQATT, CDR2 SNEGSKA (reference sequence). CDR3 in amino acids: CSARDRGGYTF. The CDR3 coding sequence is TGCAGTGCTAGGGATCGAGGAGGCTACACCTTC.

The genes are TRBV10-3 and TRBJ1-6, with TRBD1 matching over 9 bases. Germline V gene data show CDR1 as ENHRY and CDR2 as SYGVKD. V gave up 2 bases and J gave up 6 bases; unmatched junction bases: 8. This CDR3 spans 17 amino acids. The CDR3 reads CAISERGPGQGNSPLHF. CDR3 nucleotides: TGTGCCATCAGTGAGAGAGGTCCGGGACAGGGTAATTCACCCCTCCACTTT.

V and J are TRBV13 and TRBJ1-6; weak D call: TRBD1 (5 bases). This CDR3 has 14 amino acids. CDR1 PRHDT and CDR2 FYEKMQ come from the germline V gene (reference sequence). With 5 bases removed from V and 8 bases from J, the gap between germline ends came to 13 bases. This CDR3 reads CASSSREGYSPLHF. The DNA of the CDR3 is TGTGCCAGCAGCAGCAGGGAAGGTTATTCACCCCTCCACTTT.

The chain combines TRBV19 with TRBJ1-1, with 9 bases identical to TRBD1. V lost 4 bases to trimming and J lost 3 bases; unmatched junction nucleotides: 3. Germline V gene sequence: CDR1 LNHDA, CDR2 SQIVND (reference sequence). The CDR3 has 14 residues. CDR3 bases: TGTGCCAGTAGTAAAGACAGGGGGGACACTGAAGCTTTCTTT. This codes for CASSKDRGDTEAFF.

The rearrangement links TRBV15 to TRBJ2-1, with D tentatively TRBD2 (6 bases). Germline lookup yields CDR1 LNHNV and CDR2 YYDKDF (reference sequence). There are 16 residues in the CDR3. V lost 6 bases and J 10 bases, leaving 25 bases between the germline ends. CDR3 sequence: CATRAGRRSHGPEQFF. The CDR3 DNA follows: TGTGCCACCAGAGCAGGGAGGAGATCCCATGGGCCGGAGCAGTTCTTC.

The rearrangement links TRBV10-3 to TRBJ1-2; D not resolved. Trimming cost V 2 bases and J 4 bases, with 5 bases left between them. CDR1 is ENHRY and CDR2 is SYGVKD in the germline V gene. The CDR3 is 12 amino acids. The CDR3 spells CAISEGLYGYTF. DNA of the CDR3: TGTGCCATCAGTGAGGGGCTCTATGGCTACACCTTC.

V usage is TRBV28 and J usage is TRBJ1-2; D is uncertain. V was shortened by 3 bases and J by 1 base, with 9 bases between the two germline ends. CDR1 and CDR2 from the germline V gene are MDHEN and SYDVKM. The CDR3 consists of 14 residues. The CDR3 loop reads CASSFTGNNYGYTF. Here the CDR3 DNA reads TGTGCCAGCAGTTTCACGGGGAATAACTATGGCTACACCTTC.

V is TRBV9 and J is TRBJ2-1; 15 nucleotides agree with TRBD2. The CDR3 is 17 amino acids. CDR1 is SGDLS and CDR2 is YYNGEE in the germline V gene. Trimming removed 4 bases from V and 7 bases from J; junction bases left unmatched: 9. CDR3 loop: CASSTRTSGGATNEQFF. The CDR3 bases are TGTGCCAGCAGCACCCGGACTAGCGGGGGGGCGACGAATGAGCAGTTCTTC.

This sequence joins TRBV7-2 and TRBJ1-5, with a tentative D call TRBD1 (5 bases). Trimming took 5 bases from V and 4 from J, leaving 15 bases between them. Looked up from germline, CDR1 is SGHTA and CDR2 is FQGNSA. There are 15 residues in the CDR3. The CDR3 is CASSPGGGQNQPQHF. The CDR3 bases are TGTGCCAGCAGCCCGGGGGGGGGTCAAAATCAGCCCCAGCATTTT.

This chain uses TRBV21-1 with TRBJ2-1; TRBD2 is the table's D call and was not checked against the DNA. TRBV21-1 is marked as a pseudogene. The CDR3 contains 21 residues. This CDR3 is CASSKRPGSGRAPSRNNEQFF. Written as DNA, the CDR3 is TGTGCCAGCAGCAAACGACCCGGAAGCGGGAGGGCCCCATCACGCAACAATGAGCAGTTCTTC.

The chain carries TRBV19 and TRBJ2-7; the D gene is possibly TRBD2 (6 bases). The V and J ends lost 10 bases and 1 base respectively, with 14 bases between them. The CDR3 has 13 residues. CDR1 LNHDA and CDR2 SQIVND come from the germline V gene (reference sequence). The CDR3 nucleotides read TGTGCCACTCGGAGGGCAGGATCCTACGAGCAGTACTTC. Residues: CATRRAGSYEQYF. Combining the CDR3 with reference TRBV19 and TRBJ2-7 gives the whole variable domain DGGITQSPKYLFRKEGQNVTLSCEQNLNHDAMYWYRQDPGQGLRLIYYSQIVNDFQKGDIAEGYSVSREKKESFPLTVTSAQKNPTAFYLCATRRAGSYEQYFGPGTRLTVT.

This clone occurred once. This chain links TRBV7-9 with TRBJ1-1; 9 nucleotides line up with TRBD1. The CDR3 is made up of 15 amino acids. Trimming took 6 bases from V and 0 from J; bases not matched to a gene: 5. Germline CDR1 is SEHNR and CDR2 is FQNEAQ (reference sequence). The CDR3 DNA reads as TGTGCCAGCAGTACCGGGACAGGGTTGAACACTGAAGCTTTCTTT. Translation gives CASSTGTGLNTEAFF.

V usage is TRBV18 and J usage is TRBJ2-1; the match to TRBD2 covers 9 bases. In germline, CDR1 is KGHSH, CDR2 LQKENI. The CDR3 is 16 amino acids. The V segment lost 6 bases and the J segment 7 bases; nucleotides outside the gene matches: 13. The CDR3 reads CASSPFVAGGTNEQFF. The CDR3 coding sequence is TGTGCCAGCTCCCCTTTCGTCGCGGGAGGGACGAATGAGCAGTTCTTC. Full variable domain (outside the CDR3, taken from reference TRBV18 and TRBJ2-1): NAGVMQNPRHLVRRRGQEARLRCSPMKGHSHVYWYRQLPEEGLKFMVYLQKENIIDESGMPKERFSAEFPKEGPSILRIQQVVRGDSAAYFCASSPFVAGGTNEQFFGPGTRLTVL.

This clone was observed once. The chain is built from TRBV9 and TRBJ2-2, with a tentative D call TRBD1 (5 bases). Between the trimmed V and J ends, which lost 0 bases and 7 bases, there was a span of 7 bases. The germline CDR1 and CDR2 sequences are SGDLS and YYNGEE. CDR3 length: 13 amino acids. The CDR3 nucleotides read TGTGCCAGCAGCGTAGGGGGCCTCGGGGAGCTGTTTTTT. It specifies CASSVGGLGELFF. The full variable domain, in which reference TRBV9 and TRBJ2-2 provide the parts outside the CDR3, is DSGVTQTPKHLITATGQRVTLRCSPRSGDLSVYWYQQSLDQGLQFLIQYYNGEERAKGNILERFSAQQFPDLHSELNLSSLELGDSALYFCASSVGGLGELFFGEGSRLTVL.

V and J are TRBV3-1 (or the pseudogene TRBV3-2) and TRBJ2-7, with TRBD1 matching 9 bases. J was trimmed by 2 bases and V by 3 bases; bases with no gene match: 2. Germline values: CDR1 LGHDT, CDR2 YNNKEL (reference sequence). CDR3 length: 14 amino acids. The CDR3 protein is CASSHRDRAYEQYF. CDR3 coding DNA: TGTGCCAGCAGCCATAGGGACAGGGCCTACGAGCAGTACTTC.

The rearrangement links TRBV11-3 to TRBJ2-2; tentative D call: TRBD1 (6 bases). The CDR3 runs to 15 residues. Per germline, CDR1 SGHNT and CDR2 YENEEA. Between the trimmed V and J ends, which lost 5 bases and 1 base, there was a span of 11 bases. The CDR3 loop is CASSPDSLNTGELFF. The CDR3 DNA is TGTGCCAGCAGCCCGGACAGCTTGAACACCGGGGAGCTGTTTTTT.

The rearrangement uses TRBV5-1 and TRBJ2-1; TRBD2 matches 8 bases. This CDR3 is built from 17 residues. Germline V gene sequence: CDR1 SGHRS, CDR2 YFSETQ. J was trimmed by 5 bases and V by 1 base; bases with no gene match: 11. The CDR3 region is CASSLQVLAGKDNEQFF. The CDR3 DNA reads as TGCGCCAGCAGCTTGCAGGTGTTAGCGGGAAAGGACAATGAGCAGTTCTTC.

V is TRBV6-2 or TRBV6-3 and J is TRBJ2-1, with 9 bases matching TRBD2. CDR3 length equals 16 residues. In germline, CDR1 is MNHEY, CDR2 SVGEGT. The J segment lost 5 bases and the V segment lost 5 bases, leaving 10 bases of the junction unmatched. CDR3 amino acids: CASSKSGGLWNNEQFF. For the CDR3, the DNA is TGTGCCAGCAGTAAAAGCGGGGGGTTATGGAACAATGAGCAGTTCTTC.

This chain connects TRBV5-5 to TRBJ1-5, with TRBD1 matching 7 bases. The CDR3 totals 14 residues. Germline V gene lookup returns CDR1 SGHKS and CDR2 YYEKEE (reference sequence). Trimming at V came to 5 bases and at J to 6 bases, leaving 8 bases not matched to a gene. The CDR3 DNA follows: TGTGCCAGCAGTTTTACAGGGGTGAGTCAGCCCCAGCATTTT. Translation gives CASSFTGVSQPQHF.

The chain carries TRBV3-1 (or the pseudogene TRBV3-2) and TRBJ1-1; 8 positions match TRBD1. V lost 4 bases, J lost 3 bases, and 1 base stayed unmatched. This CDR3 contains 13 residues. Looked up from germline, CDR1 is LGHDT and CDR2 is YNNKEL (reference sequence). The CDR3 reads CASSPDRDTEAFF. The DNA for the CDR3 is TGTGCCAGCAGCCCGGACAGGGACACTGAAGCTTTCTTT.

The CDR3 spells CASSEVNSGRTGIEQYF. The DNA of the CDR3 is TGTGCCAGCAGTGAAGTGAATAGCGGGAGAACGGGGATCGAGCAGTACTTC. This sequence joins TRBV6-1 and TRBJ2-7; the match to TRBD2 covers 9 bases. This CDR3 spans 17 amino acids. The ends lost 1 base at V and 6 bases at J; junction bases unmatched: 13. CDR1 MNHNS and CDR2 SASEGT come from the germline V gene.